The entry below gives a single T cell receptor beta chain sequence along with its context. Its antigen remains unidentified. The data were taken from a study of cytotoxic CD8 clonotypes in ibrutinib-treated CLL. Profiled with immunoSEQ multiplex PCR; TCRdb holds only in-frame clones, not every one. The repertoire holds tens of thousands of clones, with approximately 90% as singletons. Per germline, CDR1 MNHEY and CDR2 SVGAGI. There are 14 residues in the CDR3. The germline V and J ends were trimmed by 3 bases and 9 bases, with 17 bases remaining between them. Overall study results and limits: Having risen at ibrutinib response, clonality had fallen back toward baseline by progression.

This specimen was PBMCs, taken after 12 months of ibrutinib treatment. The sequence was collected from a human donor with chronic lymphocytic leukemia. The genes are TRBV6-5 and TRBJ1-2; TRBD1 is a possible D gene (6 bases). This CDR3 reads CASSYDRPSGSYTF. The DNA of the CDR3 is TGTGCCAGCAGTTATGACAGGCCCTCGGGGAGCTACACCTTC.